A selection of T cell receptor beta chains follows, all from one sample in a study of identifying expanded T cells in peripheral blood. The data were produced by immunoSEQ multiplex PCR, yet TCRdb's version contains in-frame clones alone and is incomplete. The data show approximately 80,000 clones, with 84% seen just once and 15% to 20% held by the top ten. Material: blood. These TCRs come from a person between 18 and 75 years old in good health. The CDR3 runs from the conserved cysteine through the conserved F or W.

cdr3_aa v_call
CASSYNPRDNEQFF TRBV6-6
CASSVTGNTIYF TRBV9
CASSPNSGVSGNTIYF TRBV7-2
CASSSSTSGRSGQYF TRBV6-5
CASIPHRVLSYNEQFF TRBV28
CASSPHPPGRAEDTQYF TRBV19
CASSKRDYREPNTEAFF TRBV27
CASSPGTGKADEQYF TRBV7-9
CASSPRDRADYTF TRBV6-5
CASSLGSGSNQPQHF TRBV7-2
CASSLISDTEAFF TRBV7-2
CASSGPNYGYTF TRBV19
CASMTRTGGGTDTQYF TRBV19
CASSIGRTRRVLAKNIQYF TRBV19
CASRNLIYEQYF TRBV28
CASSQRTGTLTNTIYF TRBV7-8
CASSLESAGTGFYEQYF TRBV7-6
CASSSGRIYEQYF TRBV7-9
CASSLSSAAYEQYF TRBV5-1
CASSVGSGLETQYF TRBV9
CASSQDSQLAGVYNEQFF TRBV4-2
CASSLQGAQGEKLFF TRBV6-5
CASRTRVEYQETQYF TRBV5-4
CAIQGVSSYNEQFF TRBV10-3
CASSVGGRNEQFF TRBV9
CSGTYRAEGDEQFF TRBV29-1
CASSVKVAGYNEQFF TRBV9
CASSQDLGRGRIF TRBV4-2
CASSIRVQETQYF TRBV19
CASSGGLDTYEQYF TRBV14
CAWSRGVRGETQYF TRBV30
CASRMATGTQPQHF TRBV28
CASKPGVTEAFF TRBV28
CASRSLTGQPQHF TRBV28
CASSPGLAASYEQYF TRBV7-2
CASIRSQGEADTQYF TRBV6-5
CASSRPGDSYEQYF TRBV19
CASSGEGLEQFF TRBV9
CASSPGVGSTEAFF TRBV5-1
CASRPRDRGGTEAFF TRBV19
CASSPGSEPYNEQFF TRBV6-4
CASSLDLDSGANVLTF TRBV5-4
CASSKSSPPLNEQFF TRBV14
CASSEVAGEADTQYF TRBV6-4
CASSPRGVGLETQYF TRBV9